Presented here are 14 T cell receptor beta chains from one specimen sequenced in a study of blood T cell repertoires in COVID-19. Only in-frame clones appear in the TCRdb table, and some are missing; sequencing was by immunoSEQ multiplex PCR. The table shows fewer than 450,000 clones, with around 91% occurring only once. Specimen: PBMCs or T cells enriched from blood (not recorded which). Receptor source: a man aged 18 to 30 who had recovered from COVID-19.

Only a few counts were recorded for this clone. This chain uses TRBV30 with TRBJ2-3; 8 bases match TRBD2. CDR3 length equals 13 residues. Trimming took 3 bases from V and 4 from J; bases not matched to a gene: 3. CDR1 and CDR2 (germline): GTSNPN, SVGIG (reference sequence). CDR3: CAWSQRESDTQYF. The CDR3 DNA is TGTGCCTGGAGCCAGCGGGAGTCAGATACGCAGTATTTT.

The V gene is TRBV10-1, the J gene TRBJ1-1, with TRBD1 matching 9 bases. The junction had 4 bases not matched to a gene; V was cut back by 2 bases and J by 0 bases. The length of the CDR3 is 16 residues. The V gene's germline CDR1 is WNHNN and CDR2 SYGVQD (reference sequence). The CDR3 DNA is TGCGCCAGCAGTGAGGGACAGGGGAGAATGAACACTGAAGCTTTCTTT. Protein product: CASSEGQGRMNTEAFF.

This chain joins TRBV5-5 and TRBJ2-3; 11 nucleotides line up with TRBD2. J was trimmed by 0 bases and V by 5 bases; bases with no gene match: 5. This CDR3 comprises 16 residues. The V gene's germline CDR1 is SGHKS and CDR2 YYEKEE (reference sequence). The CDR3 is CASSGGLAASTDTQYF. The CDR3 DNA follows: TGTGCCAGCAGTGGGGGACTAGCGGCCAGCACAGATACGCAGTATTTT.

This clone was seen a single time. For the CDR3, the DNA is TGTGCCAGCAGCGGAAATCAGGGACTCACCTATGGCTACACCTTC. Protein: CASSGNQGLTYGYTF. The rearrangement uses TRBV5-4 and TRBJ1-2; a possible D gene is TRBD1 (5 bases). CDR1 is SGHNT and CDR2 is YYREEE in the germline V gene (reference sequence). This CDR3 is built from 15 residues. Trimming removed 4 bases from V and 4 bases from J, with 17 bases in between.

This clone was observed once. This chain links TRBV20-1 with TRBJ2-7; D is unresolved. The CDR3 loop spans 10 amino acids. CDR1 is DFQATT and CDR2 is SNEGSKA in the germline V gene (reference sequence). The V and J ends lost 4 bases and 5 bases respectively, with 6 bases between them. In DNA form, the CDR3 reads TGCAGTGCTATGCGAGACGAGCAGTACTTC. It translates to CSAMRDEQYF.

This chain uses TRBV6-5 with TRBJ2-3; D is unresolved. In germline, CDR1 is MNHEY, CDR2 SVGAGI. The CDR3 contains 15 residues. The V end lost 6 bases, the J end lost 0 bases, and 13 bases lay between the germline ends. CDR3 amino acids: CASRNLGTSTDTQYF. As DNA, the CDR3 is TGTGCCAGCAGGAACCTCGGTACTAGCACAGATACGCAGTATTTT.

Concerning this clone itself: The same CDR3 can be traced to other DNA sequences in this sample. The rearrangement uses TRBV2 and TRBJ2-7; D call uncertain. Trimming cost V 1 base and J 3 bases, with 7 bases left between them. Germline CDR1 is SNHLY and CDR2 is FYNNEI. CDR3 length: 13 residues. The DNA for the CDR3 is TGTGCCAGCAGTGAAGACAGAATCTACGAGCAGTACTTC. Encoded protein: CASSEDRIYEQYF.

This sequence joins TRBV3-1 (or the pseudogene TRBV3-2) and TRBJ2-3, with 12 positions matching TRBD2. This CDR3 is 16 amino acids long. In germline, CDR1 is LGHDT, CDR2 YNNKEL (reference sequence). Trimming took 4 bases from V and 3 from J; bases not matched to a gene: 5. The CDR3 loop is CASSPTSGSSTDTQYF. The CDR3 DNA follows: TGTGCCAGCAGCCCGACTAGCGGGAGTTCGACAGATACGCAGTATTTT.

This clone was detected ten times or more. The J gene is TRBJ1-5, the V gene TRBV10-3; unclear D gene. Per germline, CDR1 ENHRY and CDR2 SYGVKD. This CDR3 has 13 residues. The V and J ends lost 2 bases and 7 bases respectively, with 9 bases between them. This CDR3 reads CAISEVGRQPQHF. The CDR3 nucleotides read TGTGCCATCAGTGAGGTAGGGAGGCAGCCCCAGCATTTT.

The chain carries TRBV5-1 and TRBJ1-6; a possible D gene is TRBD1 (6 bases). V lost 4 bases to trimming and J lost 9 bases, with 17 bases between them. Germline V gene data show CDR1 as SGHRS and CDR2 as YFSETQ. The CDR3 sequence is 15 residues long. Here the CDR3 reads CASSISGGPGSPLHF. The CDR3 DNA follows: TGCGCCAGCAGCATAAGCGGGGGGCCGGGTTCACCCCTCCACTTT.

The chain joins TRBV7-3 to TRBJ2-1; 12 positions match TRBD2. The V segment lost 5 bases and the J segment 6 bases; nucleotides outside the gene matches: 11. The CDR3 is 17 amino acids. CDR1 and CDR2 from the germline V gene are SGHTA and FQGTGA. Here the CDR3 DNA reads TGTGCCAGCAGCCTCAACCCGCTAGCGGGGGGGGGCAATGAGCAGTTCTTC. Amino acids: CASSLNPLAGGGNEQFF.

The V gene is TRBV5-1, the J gene TRBJ2-7; TRBD2 matches at 10 bases. J lost 4 bases, V lost 0 bases, and 4 bases had no gene match. Germline CDR1 reads SGHRS; CDR2 reads YFSETQ. The CDR3 spans 15 residues. CDR3 bases: TGCGCCAGCAGCTTGGGCCTAGCGGGAGTATACGAGCAGTACTTC. Translated: CASSLGLAGVYEQYF.

Comment on this clone: Other DNA sequences within the sample encode an identical CDR3. The V gene is TRBV7-3, the J gene TRBJ1-1; TRBD1 matches 7 bases. J lost 2 bases, V lost 1 base, and 1 base had no gene match. Germline CDR1 and CDR2: SGHTA and FQGTGA. The CDR3 extends over 14 amino acids. Here the CDR3 reads CASSLRQGNTEAFF. The CDR3 DNA follows: TGTGCCAGCAGCTTAAGACAGGGCAACACTGAAGCTTTCTTT.

The genes are TRBV6-5 and TRBJ2-1; 12 nucleotides agree with TRBD2. Per germline, CDR1 MNHEY and CDR2 SVGAGI. V was clipped by 4 bases and J by 6 bases; unmatched bases: 7. The CDR3 spans 16 residues. CDR3 coding DNA: TGTGCCAGCAGTTTAACCTCTAGCGGGAGGGCCAATGAGCAGTTCTTC. Translated, it gives CASSLTSSGRANEQFF.